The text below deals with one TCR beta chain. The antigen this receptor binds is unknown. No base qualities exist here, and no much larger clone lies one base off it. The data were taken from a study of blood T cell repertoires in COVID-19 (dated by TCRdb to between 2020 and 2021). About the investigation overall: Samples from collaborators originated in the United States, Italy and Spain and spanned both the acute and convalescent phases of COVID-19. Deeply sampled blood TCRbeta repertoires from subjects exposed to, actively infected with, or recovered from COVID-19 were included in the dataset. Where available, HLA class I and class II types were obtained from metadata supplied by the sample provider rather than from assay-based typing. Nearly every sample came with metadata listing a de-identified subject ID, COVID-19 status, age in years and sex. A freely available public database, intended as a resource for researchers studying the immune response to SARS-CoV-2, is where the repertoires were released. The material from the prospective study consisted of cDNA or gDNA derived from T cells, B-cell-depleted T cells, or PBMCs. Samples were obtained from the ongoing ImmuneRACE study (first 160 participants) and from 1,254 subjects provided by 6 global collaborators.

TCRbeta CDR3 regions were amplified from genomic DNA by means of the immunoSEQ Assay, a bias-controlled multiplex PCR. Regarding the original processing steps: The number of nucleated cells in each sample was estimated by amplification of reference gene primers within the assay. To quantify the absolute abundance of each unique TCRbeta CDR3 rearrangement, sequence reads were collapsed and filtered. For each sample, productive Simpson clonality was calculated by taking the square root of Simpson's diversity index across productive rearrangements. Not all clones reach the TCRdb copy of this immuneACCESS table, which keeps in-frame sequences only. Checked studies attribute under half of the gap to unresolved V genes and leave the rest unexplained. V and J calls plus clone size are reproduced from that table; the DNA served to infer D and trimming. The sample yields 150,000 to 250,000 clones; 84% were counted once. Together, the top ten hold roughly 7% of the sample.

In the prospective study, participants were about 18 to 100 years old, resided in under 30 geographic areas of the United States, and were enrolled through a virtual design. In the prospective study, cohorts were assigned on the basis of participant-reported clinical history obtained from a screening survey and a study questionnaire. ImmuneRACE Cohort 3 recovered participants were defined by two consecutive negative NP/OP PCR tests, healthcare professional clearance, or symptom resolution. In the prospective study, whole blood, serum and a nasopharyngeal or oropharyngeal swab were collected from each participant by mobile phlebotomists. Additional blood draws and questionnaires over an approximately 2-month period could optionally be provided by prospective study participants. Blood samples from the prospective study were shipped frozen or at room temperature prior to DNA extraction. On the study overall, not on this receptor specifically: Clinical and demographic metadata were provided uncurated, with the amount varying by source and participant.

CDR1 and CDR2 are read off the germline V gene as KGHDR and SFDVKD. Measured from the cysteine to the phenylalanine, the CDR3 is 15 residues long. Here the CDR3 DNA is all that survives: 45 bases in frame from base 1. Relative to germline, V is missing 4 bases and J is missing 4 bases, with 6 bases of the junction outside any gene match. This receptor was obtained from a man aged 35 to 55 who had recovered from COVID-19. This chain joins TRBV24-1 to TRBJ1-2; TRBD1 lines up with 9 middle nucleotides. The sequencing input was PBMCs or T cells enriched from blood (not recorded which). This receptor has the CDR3 CATSDLGQGSYGYTF. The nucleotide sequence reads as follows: TGTGCCACCAGTGACCTCGGACAGGGGAGCTATGGCTACACCTTC.